This T cell receptor beta chain emerged from a study of CD8+ T cells in alopecia areata. Treatment in this sample: oral pan-JAK inhibitor, 5-10 mg twice daily. Sequencing relied on a cDNA template that was reverse transcribed from extracted RNA. TCRdb keeps only in-frame clones here, not all; method: immunoSEQ multiplex PCR. The profile shows under 250,000 clones, more than 45% of them singletons. CDR3 length: 12 amino acids. With V trimmed by 3 bases and J by 8 bases, 5 bases remained unmatched. Germline CDR1 and CDR2: SGHRS and YFSETQ. This receptor was obtained from a human donor with alopecia areata. The genes are TRBV5-1 and TRBJ2-7; 7 bases align to TRBD1. The material sequenced was CD4+ T cells sorted from blood, taken at week 4, from a patient treated with tofacitinib. The DNA of the CDR3 is TGCGCCAGCAGCTGGGACAGTTCGCAGCAGTACTTC. This sequence encodes CASSWDSSQQYF.